This TCR beta chain is from a study of cytomegalovirus exposure and HLA in healthy donors. V gave up 7 bases and J gave up 2 bases; unmatched junction bases: 10. The germline gives CDR1 LGHNT, CDR2 FRNRAP. The CDR3 has 15 residues. PCR employed 60 Vbeta and 13 Jbeta primers. The repertoire was sequenced with immunoSEQ multiplex PCR; TCRdb's copy has only in-frame clones and lacks some. The sample has over 75,000 clones, roughly 80% seen once; the top ten hold roughly 2.6%. The chain employs TRBV12-5 and TRBJ2-5; 7 nucleotides align to TRBD1. Sample: PBMCs. The TCR comes from a woman aged 50 to 65 in good health and CMV-seronegative. CDR3 nucleotide sequence: TGTGCTAGTGCCATTGCCGGGACAGTACAAGAGACCCAGTACTTC. As protein: CASAIAGTVQETQYF.